Detailed here is one TCR beta chain. Sample-barcoded 5' priming and a J-beta primer mix drove a second PCR of about 6 to 12 cycles. There were at least 2.5 million CDR3-containing paired-end reads obtained from each sample. TCRdb re-called the 5' RACE reads with MiXCR, one entry per CDR3 protein. The data hold around 800,000 distinct CDR3 sequences, with about 59% observed a single time. The CDR3 loop spans 18 amino acids. CDR1 MNHEY and CDR2 SVGAGI come from the germline V gene. Trimming cost V 0 bases and J 0 bases, with 18 bases left between them. The data were obtained in a study of blood T cells in healthy people across ages. The overall study: Template switching recovered approximately one barcoded beta molecule for every two T cells.

The extraction recovered at least 6 micrograms of total RNA per sample. The clonotype originates from a young man in good health. Sequenced material: blood. The rearrangement joins TRBV6-5 to TRBJ2-7; D is perhaps TRBD1 (6 bases). The CDR3 DNA reads TGTGCCAGCAGTTACTCGATGTTGGGGGCAGACGACTCCTACGAGCAGTACTTC. Translating gives CASSYSMLGADDSYEQYF.